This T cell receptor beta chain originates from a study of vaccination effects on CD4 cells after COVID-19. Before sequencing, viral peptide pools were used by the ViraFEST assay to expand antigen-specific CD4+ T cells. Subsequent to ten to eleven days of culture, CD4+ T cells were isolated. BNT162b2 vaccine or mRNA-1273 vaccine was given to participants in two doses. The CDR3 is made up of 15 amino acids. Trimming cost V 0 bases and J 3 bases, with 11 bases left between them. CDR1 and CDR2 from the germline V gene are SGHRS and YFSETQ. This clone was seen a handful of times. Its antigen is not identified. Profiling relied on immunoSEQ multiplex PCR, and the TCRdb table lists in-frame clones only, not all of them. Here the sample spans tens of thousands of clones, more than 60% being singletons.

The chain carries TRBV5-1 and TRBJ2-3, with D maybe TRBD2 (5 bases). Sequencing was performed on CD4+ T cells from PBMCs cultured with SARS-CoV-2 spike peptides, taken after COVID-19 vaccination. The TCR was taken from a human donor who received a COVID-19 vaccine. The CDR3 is CASSLGNSGTDTQYF. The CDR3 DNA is TGCGCCAGCAGCTTGGGGAATTCGGGAACAGATACGCAGTATTTT.